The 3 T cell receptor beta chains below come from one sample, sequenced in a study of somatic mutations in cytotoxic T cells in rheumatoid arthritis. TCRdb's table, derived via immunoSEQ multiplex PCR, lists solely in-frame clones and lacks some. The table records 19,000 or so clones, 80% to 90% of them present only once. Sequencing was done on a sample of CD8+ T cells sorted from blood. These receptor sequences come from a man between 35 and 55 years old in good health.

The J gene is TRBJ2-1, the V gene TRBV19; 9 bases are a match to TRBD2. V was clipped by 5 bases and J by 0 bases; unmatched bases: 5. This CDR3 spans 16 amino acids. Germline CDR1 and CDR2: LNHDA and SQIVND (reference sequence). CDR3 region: CASSWGSGSSYNEQFF. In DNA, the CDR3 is TGTGCCAGTAGTTGGGGTAGCGGGAGCTCCTACAATGAGCAGTTCTTC.

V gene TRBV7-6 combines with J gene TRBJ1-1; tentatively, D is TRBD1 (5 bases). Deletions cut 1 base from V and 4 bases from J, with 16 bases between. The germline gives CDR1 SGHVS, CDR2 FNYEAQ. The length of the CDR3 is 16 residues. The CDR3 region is CASSLGVGERSTEAFF. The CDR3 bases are TGTGCCAGCAGCTTAGGGGTAGGGGAAAGGAGCACTGAAGCTTTCTTT.

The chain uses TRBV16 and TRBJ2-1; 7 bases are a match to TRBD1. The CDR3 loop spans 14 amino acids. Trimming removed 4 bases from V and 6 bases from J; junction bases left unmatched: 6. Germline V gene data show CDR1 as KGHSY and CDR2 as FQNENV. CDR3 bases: TGTGCCAGCAGCCCCTCGACAGGGCTCAATGAGCAGTTCTTC. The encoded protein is CASSPSTGLNEQFF.